Described below is a single T cell receptor (beta chain) sequence and its context. Its antigen remains unknown. This sample is part of a study of Ad26.COV2.S vaccination and SARS-CoV-2 variants. Background on the study: Trial arm assignment for the donor was COV1001 Ad26.COV2.S. Study observations and caveats: Spike-specific CD8+ and CD4+ T cell responses reportedly showed substantial breadth after vaccination.

V gave up 6 bases and J gave up 0 bases, with 12 bases separating them. This CDR3 comprises 13 residues. Germline V gene data show CDR1 as SQVTM and CDR2 as ANQGSEA. Treatment specified: around 19 received Ad26.COV2.S at low or high dose, single or two shots; 5 received placebo; per-sample allocation not given. Sampling was done on day 63 after the first vaccine or placebo injection. Measured with immunoSEQ multiplex PCR; TCRdb has only the in-frame clones, and not every one. The data contain 400,000 to 450,000 clones, 75% to 95% of them singletons. Specimen: peripheral blood, collected in a trial of Ad26.COV2.S vaccine versus placebo. The receptor was derived from a person aged 18-60 years who received the Ad26.COV2.S COVID-19 vaccine or a placebo. The V gene is TRBV29-1, the J gene TRBJ2-7; D possibly corresponds to TRBD1 (6 bases). The CDR3 DNA follows: TGCAGCGTCTTCCGGGACAACTCCTACGAGCAGTACTTC. Protein product: CSVFRDNSYEQYF.